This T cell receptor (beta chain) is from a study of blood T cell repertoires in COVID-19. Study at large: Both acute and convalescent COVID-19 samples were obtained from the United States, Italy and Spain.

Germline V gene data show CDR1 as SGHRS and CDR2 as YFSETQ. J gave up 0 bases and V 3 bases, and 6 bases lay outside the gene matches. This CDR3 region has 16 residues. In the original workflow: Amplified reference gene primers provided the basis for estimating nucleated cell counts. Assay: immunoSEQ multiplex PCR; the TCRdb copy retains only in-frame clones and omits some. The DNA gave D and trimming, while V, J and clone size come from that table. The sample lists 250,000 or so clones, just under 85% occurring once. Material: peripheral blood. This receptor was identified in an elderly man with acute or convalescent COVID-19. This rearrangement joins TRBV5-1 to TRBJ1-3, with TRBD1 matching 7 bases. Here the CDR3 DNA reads TGCGCCAGCAGCTGGGGACAGCCCAACTCTGGAAACACCATATATTTT. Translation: CASSWGQPNSGNTIYF. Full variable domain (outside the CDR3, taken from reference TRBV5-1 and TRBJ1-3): KAGVTQTPRYLIKTRGQQVTLSCSPISGHRSVSWYQQTPGQGLQFLFEYFSETQRNKGNFPGRFSGRQFSNSRSEMNVSTLELGDSALYLCASSWGQPNSGNTIYFGEGSWLTVV.